This T cell receptor (beta chain) stems from a study of post-analysis software for immune sequencing data. Broader study findings: Five TRBV segments, including TRBV5-6, TRBV5-1 and TRBV20-1, were more frequent in patients than controls. Normalized Chao1 diversity in multiple sclerosis patients fell significantly below that of controls.

The sample holds a few counts of this clonotype. The target antigen is unknown. The germline gives CDR1 SNHLY, CDR2 FYNNEI. V lost 6 bases and J lost 4, with 9 bases in between. The CDR3 spans 12 residues. Incorporated into the TCR beta cDNA libraries were unique molecular identifiers, which served to reduce PCR and sequencing biases. TCRdb re-called the PCR reads through MiXCR, storing one row per CDR3 protein. This sample carries 740,000 or so distinct CDR3 sequences, roughly 50% of them seen once, and the ten largest clones take about 4.5%. The TCR originated in a girl aged 5-17 years with multiple sclerosis. V is TRBV2 and J is TRBJ1-2, with D perhaps matching TRBD1 (6 bases). Sample: blood. The CDR3 DNA sequence: TGTGCCAGCAGGGGGACAAGCTATGGCTACACCTTC. Encoded protein: CASRGTSYGYTF.